This T cell receptor (beta chain) was retrieved from a study of human T cells and chemical hapten exposure. Documented time point: patch test 1, 2 weeks after DPC sensitization. Treatment indicated: therapeutic diphenylcyclopropenone sensitization with weekly scalp DPC. Donation of samples came from alopecia patients who were 18 to 70 years old and suitable for DPC. A single record per CDR3 protein comes from TCRdb applying MiXCR to the RACE reads. The sample records approximately 340,000 distinct CDR3 sequences, around 7% being singletons. This clonotype was seen only a few times. This CDR3 contains 17 residues. CDR1 is LGHNA, CDR2 YSLEER, per germline. V lost 1 base and J 0 bases, leaving 12 bases between the germline ends.

This TCR derives from a woman aged 18-29 years with alopecia areata. Some clones in this sample may be carry-over from other donors' samples. Sequences were derived from whole blood, sampled in connection with sensitization to the hapten diphenylcyclopropenone (DPC). The chain is built from TRBV4-3 and TRBJ1-4; D is undetermined. The CDR3 reads CASSQGPRLATNEKLFF. For the CDR3, the DNA is TGCGCCAGCAGCCAAGGGCCACGGTTAGCAACTAATGAAAAACTGTTTTTT.